The rows below give T cell receptor beta chains drawn from one sample of a study of vaccination effects on CD4 cells after COVID-19. Which antigens these TCRs recognize remains unknown. The assay was immunoSEQ multiplex PCR, and TCRdb's table has in-frame clones only and misses some. This table has about 14,000 clones, around 70% appearing once. This specimen consisted of CD4+ T cells from PBMCs cultured with SARS-CoV-2 spike peptides, obtained after COVID-19 vaccination. These receptors were collected from a human donor who received a COVID-19 vaccine. Both conserved end residues are part of each CDR3. D genes are given only for firm matches. Not all rows give a size; the values are once, few, many and, for expanded clones, a class.

d_call	v_call	clone_size	j_call	cdr3_aa	cdr3_nt
.	TRBV4-2	.	TRBJ1-5	CASSQGPQVFSNQPQHF	TGTGCCAGCAGCCAAGGCCCACAGGTGTTTAGCAATCAGCCCCAGCATTTT
.	TRBV20-1	.	TRBJ2-1	CSATPTGEQFF	TGCAGTGCTACCCCGACGGGCGAGCAGTTCTTC
.	TRBV30	once	TRBJ1-6	CAWSWYRDVSSPLHF	TGTGCCTGGAGTTGGTACAGGGACGTCTCTTCACCCCTCCACTTT
.	TRBV5-3	.	TRBJ2-2	CARTEEGHKNTGELFF	TGTGCCAGAACCGAGGAGGGACATAAGAACACCGGGGAGCTGTTTTTT
TRBD2	TRBV27	.	TRBJ2-7	CASSRGGAGAGEQYF	TGTGCCAGCAGCCGAGGTGGAGCGGGAGCTGGTGAGCAGTACTTC
TRBD2	TRBV28	few	TRBJ2-7	CASSPTTPGGEQYF	TGTGCCAGCAGTCCCACCACCCCGGGAGGCGAGCAGTACTTC
.	TRBV30	.	TRBJ2-1	CAWTRPVISSYNEQFF	TGTGCCTGGACCAGGCCCGTGATTAGCTCCTACAATGAGCAGTTCTTC
TRBD2	TRBV5-8	.	TRBJ2-3	CASSGGTSGGGTDTQYF	TGTGCCAGCAGCGGGGGGACTAGCGGGGGTGGCACAGATACGCAGTATTTT
TRBD2	TRBV9	once	TRBJ2-5	CASSVSLADQETQYF	TGTGCCAGCAGCGTAAGTCTAGCGGACCAAGAGACCCAGTACTTC
.	TRBV10-3	.	TRBJ2-3	CAISGNGLSTDTQYF	TGTGCCATCAGTGGAAATGGCCTTAGCACAGATACGCAGTATTTT
TRBD2	TRBV9	.	TRBJ2-5	CASSVAAGGGETQYF	TGTGCCAGCAGCGTAGCGGCGGGGGGGGGAGAGACCCAGTACTTC
.	TRBV18	.	TRBJ2-5	CASSPGLSQETQYF	TGTGCCAGCTCACCCGGTTTATCCCAAGAGACCCAGTACTTC
.	TRBV30	.	TRBJ1-4	CAWSRGSTNEKLFF	TGTGCCTGGAGTAGGGGGTCAACTAATGAAAAACTGTTTTTT
TRBD2	TRBV7-9	.	TRBJ2-5	CASSFPPGLARETQYF	TGTGCCAGCAGCTTCCCTCCGGGACTAGCGAGAGAGACCCAGTACTTC
.	TRBV7-2	.	TRBJ1-6	CASSLEVRDNSPLHF	TGTGCCAGCAGCTTAGAGGTCAGGGATAATTCACCCCTCCACTTT
.	TRBV6-2/TRBV6-3	.	TRBJ1-1	CASSITGAEAFF	TGTGCCAGCAGTATTACAGGAGCAGAAGCTTTCTTT
.	TRBV3-1/TRBV3-2	few	TRBJ1-1	CASNQGGEAFF	TGTGCCAGCAACCAAGGGGGTGAAGCTTTCTTT
TRBD1	TRBV19	.	TRBJ1-1	CASSPYGADRVAMNTEAFF	TGTGCCAGTAGTCCCTACGGAGCAGACAGGGTGGCCATGAACACTGAAGCTTTCTTT
.	TRBV5-8	.	TRBJ2-5	CASSYRTGLGQETQYF	TGTGCCAGCAGCTATCGAACAGGGCTGGGTCAAGAGACCCAGTACTTC
.	TRBV13	.	TRBJ2-3	CASSLFTDTQYF	TGTGCCAGCAGCTTGTTCACAGATACGCAGTATTTT
TRBD1	TRBV18	.	TRBJ1-2	CASSPLGQGGYGYTF	TGTGCCAGCTCACCACTCGGACAGGGGGGCTATGGCTACACCTTC
.	TRBV3-1/TRBV3-2	few	TRBJ2-1	CASSQGGGGYYYNEQFF	TGTGCCAGCAGCCAAGGAGGAGGAGGGTACTACTACAATGAGCAGTTCTTC
.	TRBV28	.	TRBJ1-4	CASSFLGATNEKLFF	TGTGCCAGCAGTTTCCTGGGGGCAACTAATGAAAAACTGTTTTTT
.	TRBV6-6	few	TRBJ2-7	CASREISYEQYF	TGTGCCAGCCGGGAGATCTCCTACGAGCAGTACTTC
.	TRBV28	few	TRBJ2-7	CASSLVGMGYFRYEQYF	TGTGCCAGCAGTTTGGTAGGGATGGGGTATTTTCGCTACGAGCAGTACTTC
TRBD2	TRBV3-1/TRBV3-2	.	TRBJ2-1	CASRGAPPSGGYNEQFF	TGTGCCAGCCGCGGGGCACCTCCTAGCGGGGGCTACAATGAGCAGTTCTTC
.	TRBV30	.	TRBJ1-2	CAWGGYTF	TGTGCCTGGGGAGGCTACACCTTC
.	TRBV4-3	.	TRBJ1-3	CASSLQLGGLSGNTIYF	TGCGCCAGCAGCCTCCAACTCGGGGGGCTCTCTGGAAACACCATATATTTT
.	TRBV7-9	.	TRBJ1-2	CASSSVLLTVISNYGYTF	TGTGCCAGCAGCTCCGTATTACTTACAGTGATCTCTAACTATGGCTACACCTTC
.	TRBV7-2	few	TRBJ1-2	CASSLSGSPNYGYTF	TGTGCCAGCAGCTTATCGGGGAGCCCGAACTATGGCTACACCTTC
TRBD2	TRBV14	.	TRBJ2-3	CASSQGLAGADTQYF	TGTGCCAGCAGCCAAGGACTAGCGGGGGCAGATACGCAGTATTTT
.	TRBV9	few	TRBJ1-2	CASSVTPTRGYTF	TGTGCCAGCAGCGTAACCCCAACCCGCGGCTACACCTTC
.	TRBV27	.	TRBJ2-1	CASSSPPGEQFF	TGTGCCAGCAGTTCCCCCCCTGGTGAGCAGTTCTTC
.	TRBV28	.	TRBJ1-3	CASKGSGNTIYF	TGTGCCAGCAAAGGATCTGGAAACACCATATATTTT
.	TRBV27	.	TRBJ2-1	CASSFTYNEQFF	TGTGCCAGCAGTTTTACGTACAATGAGCAGTTCTTC
.	TRBV19	.	TRBJ2-7	CASSIGPSNYEQYF	TGTGCCAGTAGTATAGGACCCTCTAACTACGAGCAGTACTTC
.	TRBV24-1	.	TRBJ1-1	CATRPTGRTEAFF	TGTGCCACCCGCCCCACAGGGAGGACTGAAGCTTTCTTT
.	TRBV6-1	.	TRBJ1-1	CASSELWGGNTEAFF	TGTGCCAGCAGTGAGTTGTGGGGCGGGAACACTGAAGCTTTCTTT
.	TRBV20-1	.	TRBJ2-7	CSASRGYEQYF	TGCAGTGCTAGTAGGGGGTACGAGCAGTACTTC
TRBD1	TRBV12-5	.	TRBJ2-1	CASGGDRGLEFSSYNEQFF	TGTGCTAGTGGCGGGGACAGGGGCCTCGAATTTAGCTCCTACAATGAGCAGTTCTTC
.	TRBV15	.	TRBJ1-2	CATSRDRLNYGYTF	TGTGCCACCAGCAGAGATCGGCTGAACTATGGCTACACCTTC
.	TRBV15	.	TRBJ2-3	CATSRGSRVGTDTQYF	TGTGCCACCAGCAGAGGGTCCAGGGTGGGTACAGATACGCAGTATTTT
TRBD1	TRBV20-1	.	TRBJ1-2	CSASSGEGAHYGYTF	TGCAGTGCTAGTTCTGGGGAGGGGGCTCACTATGGCTACACCTTC
.	TRBV4-1	.	TRBJ1-1	CASSQEGWQTEAFF	TGCGCCAGCAGCCAAGAGGGTTGGCAAACAGAAGCTTTCTTT